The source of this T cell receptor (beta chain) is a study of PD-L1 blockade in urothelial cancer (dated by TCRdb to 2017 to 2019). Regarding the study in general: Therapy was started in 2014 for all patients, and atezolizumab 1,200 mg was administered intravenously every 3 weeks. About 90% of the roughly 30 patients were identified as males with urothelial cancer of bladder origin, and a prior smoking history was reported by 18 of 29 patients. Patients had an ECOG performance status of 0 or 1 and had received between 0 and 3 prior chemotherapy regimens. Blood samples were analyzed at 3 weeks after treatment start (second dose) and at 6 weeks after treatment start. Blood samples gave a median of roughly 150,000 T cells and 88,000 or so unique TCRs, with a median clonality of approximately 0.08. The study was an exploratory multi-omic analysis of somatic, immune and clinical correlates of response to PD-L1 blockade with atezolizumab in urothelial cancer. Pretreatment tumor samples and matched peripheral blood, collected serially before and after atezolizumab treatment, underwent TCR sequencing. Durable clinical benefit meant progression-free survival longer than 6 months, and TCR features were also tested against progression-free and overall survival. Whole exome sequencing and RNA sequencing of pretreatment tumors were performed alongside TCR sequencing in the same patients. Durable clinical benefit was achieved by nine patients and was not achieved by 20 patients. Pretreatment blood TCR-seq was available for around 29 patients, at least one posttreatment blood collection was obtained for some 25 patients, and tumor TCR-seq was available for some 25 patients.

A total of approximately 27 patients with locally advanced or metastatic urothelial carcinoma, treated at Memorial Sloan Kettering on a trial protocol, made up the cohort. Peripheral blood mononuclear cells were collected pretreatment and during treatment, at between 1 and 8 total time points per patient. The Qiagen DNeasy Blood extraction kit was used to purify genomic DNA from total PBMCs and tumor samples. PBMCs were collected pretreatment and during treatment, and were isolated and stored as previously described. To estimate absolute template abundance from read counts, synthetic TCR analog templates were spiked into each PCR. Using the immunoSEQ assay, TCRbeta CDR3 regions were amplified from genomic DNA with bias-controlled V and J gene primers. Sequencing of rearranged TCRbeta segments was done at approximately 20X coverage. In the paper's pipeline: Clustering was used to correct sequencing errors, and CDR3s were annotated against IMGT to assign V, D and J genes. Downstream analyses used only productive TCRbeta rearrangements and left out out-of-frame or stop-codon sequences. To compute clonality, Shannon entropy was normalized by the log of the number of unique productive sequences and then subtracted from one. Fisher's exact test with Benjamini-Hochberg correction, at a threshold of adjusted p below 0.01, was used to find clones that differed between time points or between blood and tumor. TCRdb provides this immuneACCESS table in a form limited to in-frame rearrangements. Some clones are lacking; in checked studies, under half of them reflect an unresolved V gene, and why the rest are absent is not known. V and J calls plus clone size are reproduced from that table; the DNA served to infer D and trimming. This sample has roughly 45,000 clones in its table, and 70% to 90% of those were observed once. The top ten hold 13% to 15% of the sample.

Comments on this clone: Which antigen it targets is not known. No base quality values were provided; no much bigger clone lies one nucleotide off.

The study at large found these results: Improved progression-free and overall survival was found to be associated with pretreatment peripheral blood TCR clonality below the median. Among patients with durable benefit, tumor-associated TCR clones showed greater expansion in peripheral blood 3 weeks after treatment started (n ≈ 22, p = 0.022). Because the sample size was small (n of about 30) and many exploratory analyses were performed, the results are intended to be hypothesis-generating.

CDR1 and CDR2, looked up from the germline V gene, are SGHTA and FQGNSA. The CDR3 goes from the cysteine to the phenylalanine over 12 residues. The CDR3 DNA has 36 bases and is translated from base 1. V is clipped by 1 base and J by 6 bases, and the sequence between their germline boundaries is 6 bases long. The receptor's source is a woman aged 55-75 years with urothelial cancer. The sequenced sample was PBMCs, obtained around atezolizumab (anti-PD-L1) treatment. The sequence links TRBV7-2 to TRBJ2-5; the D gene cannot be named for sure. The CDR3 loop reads CASSLDSQTQYF. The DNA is TGTGCCAGCAGCTTAGACAGCCAGACCCAGTACTTC.